This TCR beta chain was retrieved from a study of cytomegalovirus exposure and HLA in healthy donors. Libraries were prepared by immunoSEQ multiplex PCR; TCRdb keeps only in-frame clonotypes and omits some of them. This table has more than 85,000 clones, approximately 93% appearing once. This CDR3 is 16 amino acids long. The V segment lost 1 base and the J segment 9 bases; nucleotides outside the gene matches: 6. Per germline, CDR1 LGHNA and CDR2 YSLEER. The chain couples TRBV4-3 to TRBJ2-1; 13 positions match TRBD2. The sample comprised PBMCs. This clonotype originated in a woman aged 25 to 39 in good health and CMV-seropositive. CDR3 loop: CASSQAGTSGIGEQFF. The CDR3 bases are TGCGCCAGCAGCCAAGCTGGGACTAGCGGGATTGGTGAGCAGTTCTTC.